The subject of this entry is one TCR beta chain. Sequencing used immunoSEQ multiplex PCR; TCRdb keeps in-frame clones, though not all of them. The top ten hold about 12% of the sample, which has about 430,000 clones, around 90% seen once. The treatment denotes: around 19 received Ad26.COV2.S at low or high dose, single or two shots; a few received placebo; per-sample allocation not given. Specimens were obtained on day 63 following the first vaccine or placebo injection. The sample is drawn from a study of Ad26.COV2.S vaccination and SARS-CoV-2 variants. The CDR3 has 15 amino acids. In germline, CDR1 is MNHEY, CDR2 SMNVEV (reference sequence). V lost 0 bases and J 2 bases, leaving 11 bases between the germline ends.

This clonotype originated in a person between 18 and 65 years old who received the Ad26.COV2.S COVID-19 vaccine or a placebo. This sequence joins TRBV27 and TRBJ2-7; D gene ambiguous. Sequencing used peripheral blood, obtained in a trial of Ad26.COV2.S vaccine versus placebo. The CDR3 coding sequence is TGTGCCAGCAGTTTATCAGGCAGGCGAACCTACGAGCAGTACTTC. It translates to CASSLSGRRTYEQYF.